One and the same sample provided the 6 T cell receptor beta chains below, sequenced in a study of T cells in Graves' hyperthyroidism and ophthalmopathy. RNA transcripts served as the template for amplifying TCR beta CDR3 regions. First-round RT-PCR targeting the TCR CDR3 was performed with the HTBI primer set. TCRdb itself ran the multiplex PCR reads through MiXCR, one entry per CDR3 protein. The data contain about 420,000 distinct CDR3 sequences, 15% to 18% of them singletons. The specimen was blood. The source of these receptors is a woman aged 18-29 years with Graves' hyperthyroidism.

This clonotype was counted at least ten times. The CDR3 is CASSFQIPAGYTF. The DNA for the CDR3 is TGTGCCAGCAGCTTTCAGATCCCGGCGGGCTACACCTTC. The chain recombines TRBV7-3 with TRBJ1-2, with D hard to call. The ends were cut back, 3 bases at V and 8 bases at J, with 13 bases in the middle. Germline assignment: CDR1 SGHTA and CDR2 FQGTGA. The CDR3 contains 13 residues.

This clonotype was counted many times. The chain has TRBV5-5 and TRBJ2-7; the match to TRBD2 covers 9 bases. The trim removed 0 bases at V and 3 bases at J, leaving 4 bases unmatched. CDR3 size: 15 residues. The germline V gene has CDR1 SGHKS and CDR2 YYEKEE (reference sequence). The CDR3 spells CASSLALAGYYEQYF. The CDR3 nucleotides read TGTGCCAGCAGCTTGGCCCTAGCGGGATACTACGAGCAGTACTTC. Combining the CDR3 with reference TRBV5-5 and TRBJ2-7 gives the whole variable domain DAGVTQSPTHLIKTRGQQVTLRCSPISGHKSVSWYQQVLGQGPQFIFQYYEKEERGRGNFPDRFSARQFPNYSSELNVNALLLGDSALYLCASSLALAGYYEQYFGPGTRLTVT.

This clonotype was seen ten or more times. The chain links TRBV6-1 to TRBJ1-3; D gene ambiguous. The CDR3 length is 13 residues. Deletions cut 4 bases from V and 3 bases from J, with 7 bases between. Germline V gene data show CDR1 as MNHNS and CDR2 as SASEGT. The CDR3 sequence is CASSGTGGNTIYF. DNA for the CDR3: TGTGCCAGCAGTGGCACTGGTGGAAACACCATATATTTT.

This clonotype was seen repeatedly, ten times or more. The chain joins TRBV20-1 to TRBJ2-5; D is possibly TRBD2 (6 bases). V was trimmed by 2 bases and J by 1 base, leaving 8 bases between them. CDR1 and CDR2 from the germline V gene are DFQATT and SNEGSKA (reference sequence). The CDR3 sequence is 13 residues long. CDR3 residues: CSARRRVQETQYF. CDR3 bases: TGCAGTGCTAGAAGGAGGGTCCAAGAGACCCAGTACTTC.

This clonotype was recorded at least ten times. V is TRBV7-9 and J is TRBJ2-1, with D perhaps given as TRBD1 or TRBD2 (6 bases each). Looked up from germline, CDR1 is SEHNR and CDR2 is FQNEAQ (reference sequence). The CDR3 consists of 14 residues. Trimming removed 1 base at V and 10 bases at J, with 14 bases between. The CDR3 bases are TGTGCCAGCAGCTTAGTGTCGGGGGCAGAGGAGCAGTTCTTC. Residues: CASSLVSGAEEQFF.

This clonotype was seen repeatedly, ten times or more. V usage is TRBV3-1 and J usage is TRBJ1-1; D might be TRBD1 (5 bases). CDR1 and CDR2 (germline): LGHDT, YNNKEL (reference sequence). Between the trimmed V and J ends, which lost 5 bases and 8 bases, there was a span of 12 bases. CDR3 length: 12 residues. The chain's CDR3 is CASSSKQAEAFF. CDR3 DNA sequence: TGTGCCAGCAGCTCGAAACAGGCCGAAGCTTTCTTT. Combining the CDR3 with reference TRBV3-1 and TRBJ1-1 gives the whole variable domain DTAVSQTPKYLVTQMGNDKSIKCEQNLGHDTMYWYKQDSKKFLKIMFSYNNKELIINETVPNRFSPKSPDKAHLNLHINSLELGDSAVYFCASSSKQAEAFFGQGTRLTVV.